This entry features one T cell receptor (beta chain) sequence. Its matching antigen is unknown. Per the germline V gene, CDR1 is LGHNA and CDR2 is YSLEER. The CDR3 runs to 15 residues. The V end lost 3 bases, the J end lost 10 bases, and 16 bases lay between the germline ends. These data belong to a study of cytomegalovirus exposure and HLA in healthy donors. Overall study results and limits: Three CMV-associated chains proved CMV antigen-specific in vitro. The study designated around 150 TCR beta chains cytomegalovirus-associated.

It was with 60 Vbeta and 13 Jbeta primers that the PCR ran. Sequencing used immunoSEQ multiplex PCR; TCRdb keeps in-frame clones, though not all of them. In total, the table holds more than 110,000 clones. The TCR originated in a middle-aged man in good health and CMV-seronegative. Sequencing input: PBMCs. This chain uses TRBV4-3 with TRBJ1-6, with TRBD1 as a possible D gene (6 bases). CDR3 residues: CASSHTGKEASPLHF. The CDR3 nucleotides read TGCGCCAGCAGCCACACAGGGAAGGAAGCGTCACCCCTCCACTTT.